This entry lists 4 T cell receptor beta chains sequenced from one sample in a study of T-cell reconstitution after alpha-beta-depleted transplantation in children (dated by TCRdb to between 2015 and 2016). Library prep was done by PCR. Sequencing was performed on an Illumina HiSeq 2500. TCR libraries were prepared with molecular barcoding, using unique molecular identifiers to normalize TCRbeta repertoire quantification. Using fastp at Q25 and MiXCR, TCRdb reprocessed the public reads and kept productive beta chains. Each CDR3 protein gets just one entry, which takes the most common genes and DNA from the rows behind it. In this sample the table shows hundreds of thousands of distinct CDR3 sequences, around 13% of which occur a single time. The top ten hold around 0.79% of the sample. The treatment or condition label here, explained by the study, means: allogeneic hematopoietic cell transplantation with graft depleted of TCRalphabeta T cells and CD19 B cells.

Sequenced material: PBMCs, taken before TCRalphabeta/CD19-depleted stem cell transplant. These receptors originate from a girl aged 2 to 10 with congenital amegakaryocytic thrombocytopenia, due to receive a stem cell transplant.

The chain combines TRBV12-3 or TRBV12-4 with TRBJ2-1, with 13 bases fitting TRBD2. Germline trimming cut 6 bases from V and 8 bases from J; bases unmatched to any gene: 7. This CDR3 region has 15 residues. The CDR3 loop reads CASSRLAGGNHEQFF. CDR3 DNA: TGTGCCAGCAGCCGACTAGCGGGAGGTAACCATGAGCAGTTCTTC.

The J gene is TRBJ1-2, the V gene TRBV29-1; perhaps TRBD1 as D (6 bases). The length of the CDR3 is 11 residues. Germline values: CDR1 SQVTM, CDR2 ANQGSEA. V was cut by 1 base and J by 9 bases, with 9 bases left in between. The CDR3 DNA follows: TGCAGCGTTGAAGGGGGGACAAGCTACACCTTC. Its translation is CSVEGGTSYTF.

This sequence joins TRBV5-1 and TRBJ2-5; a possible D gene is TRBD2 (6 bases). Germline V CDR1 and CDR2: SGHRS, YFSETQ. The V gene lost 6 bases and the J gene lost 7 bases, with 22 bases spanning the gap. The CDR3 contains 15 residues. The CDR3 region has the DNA TGCGCCAGCAAGACCGTAGTTCGGGGGTTGGGGACCCAGTACTTC. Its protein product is CASKTVVRGLGTQYF.

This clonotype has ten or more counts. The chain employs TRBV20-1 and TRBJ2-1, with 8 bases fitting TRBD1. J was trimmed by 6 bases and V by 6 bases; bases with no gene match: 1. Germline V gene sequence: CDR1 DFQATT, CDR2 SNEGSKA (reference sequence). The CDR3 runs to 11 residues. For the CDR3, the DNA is TGCAGTGCCGGGACAGGCAATGAGCAGTTCTTC. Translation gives CSAGTGNEQFF.